Following are 28 T cell receptor beta chains from one sample sequenced in a study of blood T cell repertoires in COVID-19. Assay: immunoSEQ multiplex PCR; the TCRdb copy retains only in-frame clones and omits some. This table has about 190,000 clones, 65% to 85% appearing once. Sequencing used peripheral blood. Source of these receptors: a woman aged 25 to 45 with acute or convalescent COVID-19.

The V call is TRBV7-2, the J call TRBJ2-7, with 8 bases lining up with TRBD1. V trimming: 5 bases; J trimming: 4 bases; junction bases outside the gene matches: 13. Germline V CDR1 and CDR2: SGHTA, FQGNSA. This CDR3 comprises 16 residues. The CDR3 spells CASSHGTSGGAYEQYF. CDR3 in DNA: TGTGCCAGCAGCCATGGTACCTCAGGGGGCGCTTACGAGCAGTACTTC.

The CDR3 spells CASSTRQGAFAGNTIYF. CDR3 sequence (DNA): TGTGCCAGCAGCACGCGACAGGGGGCGTTTGCCGGAAACACCATATATTTT. The V call is TRBV5-6, the J call TRBJ1-3; 10 nucleotides align to TRBD1. The germline CDR1 and CDR2 sequences are SGHDT and YYEEEE. Losses at the gene ends were 4 bases for V and 4 bases for J; bases not matched to a gene: 11. This CDR3 comprises 17 residues. The full variable domain, completed using reference TRBV5-6 and TRBJ1-3, is DAGVTQSPTHLIKTRGQQVTLRCSPKSGHDTVSWYQQALGQGPQFIFQYYEEEERQRGNFPDRFSGHQFPNYSSELNVNALLLGDSALYLCASSTRQGAFAGNTIYFGEGSWLTVV.

The chain couples TRBV27 to TRBJ1-2; D gene unclear. This CDR3 spans 15 amino acids. Germline V CDR1 and CDR2: MNHEY, SMNVEV (reference sequence). Trimming removed 5 bases from V and 6 bases from J, with 19 bases in between. The CDR3 DNA follows: TGTGCCAGCAGTCCCCGGGGTGGGCTCTGGGATGGCTACACCTTC. Translated: CASSPRGGLWDGYTF.

V gene TRBV5-4 combines with J gene TRBJ1-5, with 8 bases that match TRBD1. V lost 0 bases to trimming and J lost 5 bases; unmatched junction nucleotides: 4. In germline, CDR1 is SGHNT, CDR2 YYREEE (reference sequence). The CDR3 runs to 15 residues. CDR3 nucleotide sequence: TGTGCCAGCAGCTTGGGCAGGGGGCGCGATCAGCCCCAGCATTTT. Translated: CASSLGRGRDQPQHF.

This chain uses TRBV28 with TRBJ2-5; 14 bases agree with TRBD2. The CDR3 runs 18 residues. Germline loops: CDR1 MDHEN, CDR2 SYDVKM. Germline trimming cut 3 bases from V and 7 bases from J; bases unmatched to any gene: 13. The CDR3 nucleotides read TGTGCCAGCAGTTTGGGAAGAGGACTAGCGGGGGGCCAGTGGACCCAGTACTTC. Translation: CASSLGRGLAGGQWTQYF.

The genes are TRBV19 and TRBJ1-5, with 7 bases lining up with TRBD1. V was pared by 3 bases and J by 7 bases, with 15 bases of the junction left unmatched. CDR1 is LNHDA, CDR2 SQIVND, per germline (reference sequence). This CDR3 region has 17 residues. CDR3 sequence reads: CASSILHRTGYLQPQHF. DNA for the CDR3: TGTGCCAGTAGTATTTTGCACCGGACAGGTTATTTGCAGCCCCAGCATTTT.

The chain carries TRBV15 and TRBJ2-1, with unresolved D. The ends were cut back, 1 base at V and 5 bases at J, with 15 bases in the middle. Per the germline V gene, CDR1 is LNHNV and CDR2 is YYDKDF (reference sequence). This CDR3 has 16 residues. The CDR3, as DNA: TGTGCCACCAGCAGAGGTTTGGGCGACCCCGACAATGAGCAGTTCTTC. Amino acid sequence: CATSRGLGDPDNEQFF.

The rearrangement joins TRBV7-2 to TRBJ2-7; 11 nucleotides align to TRBD1. The CDR3 loop spans 14 amino acids. Germline-derived CDR1 and CDR2 are SGHTA and FQGNSA. The ends lost 5 bases at V and 6 bases at J; junction bases unmatched: 6. CDR3 bases: TGTGCCAGCAGCCCCAGGGGACAGGGGGTCGAGCAGTACTTC. Translating it yields CASSPRGQGVEQYF.

V and J are TRBV5-1 and TRBJ2-1, with 9 bases that match TRBD2. Germline CDR1 SGHRS, CDR2 YFSETQ. V lost 2 bases to trimming and J lost 3 bases; unmatched junction nucleotides: 9. This CDR3 has 17 amino acids. The DNA for the CDR3 is TGCGCCAGCAGCTTCGTAGGGTTAGCGGGGGTCTACAATGAGCAGTTCTTC. Protein sequence: CASSFVGLAGVYNEQFF.

The rearrangement uses TRBV7-8 and TRBJ1-1; D ambiguous. The CDR3 length is 13 residues. V was trimmed by 1 base and J by 8 bases, leaving 11 bases between them. Germline values: CDR1 SGHVS, CDR2 FQNEAQ. CDR3 region: CASSLGTLTEAFF. As DNA, the CDR3 is TGTGCCAGCAGCTTAGGAACGCTAACGGAAGCTTTCTTT.

The chain combines TRBV7-6 with TRBJ1-5; TRBD1 agrees at 8 bases. The germline gives CDR1 SGHVS, CDR2 FNYEAQ. V gave up 6 bases and J gave up 7 bases; unmatched junction bases: 8. The CDR3 covers 14 residues. The CDR3 nucleotides read TGTGCCAGCAGACGGACAGGGTTCAGGCAGCCCCAGCATTTT. It codes for CASRRTGFRQPQHF. The complete variable domain, with remaining parts taken from reference TRBV7-6 and TRBJ1-5, reads GAGVSQSPRYKVTKRGQDVALRCDPISGHVSLYWYRQALGQGPEFLTYFNYEAQQDKSGLPNDRFSAERPEGSISTLTIQRTEQRDSAMYRCASRRTGFRQPQHFGDGTRLSIL.

This chain joins TRBV7-9 and TRBJ1-3, with 8 positions matching TRBD1. The CDR3 totals 18 residues. CDR1 is SEHNR and CDR2 is FQNEAQ in the germline V gene (reference sequence). The J segment lost 0 bases and the V segment lost 10 bases, leaving 17 bases of the junction unmatched. For the CDR3, the DNA is TGTGCCATCACCTACCTACAGGGGGGGCAGAGCTCTGGAAACACCATATATTTT. Translating it yields CAITYLQGGQSSGNTIYF.

The chain employs TRBV5-6 and TRBJ2-4, with 12 nucleotides matching TRBD1. The CDR3 contains 16 residues. The germline V gene has CDR1 SGHDT and CDR2 YYEEEE. The V segment lost 0 bases and the J segment 6 bases; nucleotides outside the gene matches: 4. This chain's CDR3 is CASSLAGTGGGNIQYF. The CDR3 coding sequence is TGTGCCAGCAGCTTGGCCGGGACAGGGGGCGGAAACATTCAGTACTTC.

The chain has TRBV5-4 and TRBJ2-1, with 12 bases lining up with TRBD2. With 0 bases clipped from V and 6 bases from J, the junction kept 7 bases outside the gene matches. Germline V gene sequence: CDR1 SGHNT, CDR2 YYREEE (reference sequence). The CDR3 is made up of 17 amino acids. The CDR3 region has the DNA TGTGCCAGCAGCTTGGGTCCTTTGACTAGCGGGGGCAATGAGCAGTTCTTC. It codes for CASSLGPLTSGGNEQFF.

CDR3 sequence reads: CASSHQSGIFPGLAGYEQYF. The CDR3 region has the DNA TGTGCCAGCAGCCACCAAAGCGGAATCTTCCCGGGACTAGCGGGCTACGAGCAGTACTTC. V is TRBV14 and J is TRBJ2-7; 12 bases are a match to TRBD2. V lost 3 bases, J lost 3 bases, and 18 bases stayed unmatched. CDR3 length: 20 amino acids. Germline loops: CDR1 SGHDN, CDR2 FVKESK.

This clone was detected only a few times. The chain combines TRBV11-3 with TRBJ2-2; D remains ambiguous. The CDR3 is 16 amino acids. Trimming removed 4 bases from V and 3 bases from J, with 15 bases in between. The germline V gene encodes CDR1 SGHNT and CDR2 YENEEA. CDR3 loop: CASSSQYDWDTGELFF. The CDR3 DNA sequence: TGTGCCAGCAGCTCCCAATACGACTGGGACACCGGGGAGCTGTTTTTT.

The chain employs TRBV19 and TRBJ1-1, with TRBD1 identical over 9 bases. CDR1 and CDR2 from the germline V gene are LNHDA and SQIVND (reference sequence). With V trimmed by 5 bases and J by 0 bases, 10 bases remained unmatched. This CDR3 has 17 residues. CDR3 residues: CASSDTGTGSLNTEAFF. CDR3 nucleotides: TGTGCCAGTAGTGATACCGGGACAGGGTCCCTGAACACTGAAGCTTTCTTT.

The rearrangement links TRBV7-8 to TRBJ1-1; TRBD1 matches 7 bases. The CDR3 has 16 amino acids. Looked up from germline, CDR1 is SGHVS and CDR2 is FQNEAQ. The J segment lost 4 bases and the V segment lost 5 bases, leaving 13 bases of the junction unmatched. The CDR3 nucleotides read TGTGCCAGCAGCACCTCAGGGGGGCGGTTTATCACTGAAGCTTTCTTT. This translates into CASSTSGGRFITEAFF.

The chain is built from TRBV6-2 or TRBV6-3 and TRBJ2-5, with D possibly being TRBD2 (5 bases). The germline V gene has CDR1 MNHEY and CDR2 SVGEGT. V lost 2 bases, J lost 4 bases, and 14 bases lay in between. CDR3 size: 15 residues. CDR3 sequence: CASSYGLAGRETQYF. In DNA form, the CDR3 reads TGTGCCAGCAGTTACGGGCTAGCCGGGCGAGAGACCCAGTACTTC.

The chain joins TRBV6-5 to TRBJ1-2; D might be TRBD1 (6 bases). V lost 10 bases, J lost 8 bases, and 20 bases lay in between. The germline V gene has CDR1 MNHEY and CDR2 SVGAGI. The CDR3 contains 13 residues. The CDR3 DNA reads as TGTGCCACCTCGGGGTGGGGGCCTCACGGCTACACCTTC. Its translation is CATSGWGPHGYTF.

This clone was detected only once. The rearrangement uses TRBV20-1 and TRBJ1-1; D call uncertain. The V end was cut by 3 bases, the J end by 6 bases, with 14 bases between. The germline gives CDR1 DFQATT, CDR2 SNEGSKA (reference sequence). This CDR3 region has 13 residues. This chain's CDR3 is CSASARYYSEAFF. Written as DNA, the CDR3 is TGCAGTGCTAGTGCCAGGTATTATTCTGAAGCTTTCTTT.

J is TRBJ2-7 and V is TRBV30, with TRBD1 matching over 7 bases. This CDR3 is built from 16 residues. V trimming: 0 bases; J trimming: 2 bases; junction bases outside the gene matches: 10. Germline CDR1 GTSNPN, CDR2 SVGIG (reference sequence). In DNA form, the CDR3 reads TGTGCCTGGAGTGTACTTTCTGGACAGGATGCCTACGAGCAGTACTTC. It specifies CAWSVLSGQDAYEQYF. Complete variable domain (other parts from reference TRBV30 and TRBJ2-7): SQTIHQWPATLVQPVGSPLSLECTVEGTSNPNLYWYRQAAGRGLQLLFYSVGIGQISSEVPQNLSASRPQDRQFILSSKKLLLSDSGFYLCAWSVLSGQDAYEQYFGPGTRLTVT.

The V gene is TRBV5-1, the J gene TRBJ1-6; 10 positions match TRBD1. The CDR3 has 16 residues. CDR1 and CDR2 (germline): SGHRS, YFSETQ. Trimming cost V 1 base and J 6 bases; bases outside gene matches: 4. This chain's CDR3 is CASSLHGTGVNSPLHF. The CDR3 DNA reads as TGCGCCAGCAGCTTGCATGGGACAGGGGTTAATTCACCCCTCCACTTT.

The chain recombines TRBV12-3 or TRBV12-4 with TRBJ2-5, with a possible D match to TRBD2 (5 bases). Trimming cost V 6 bases and J 5 bases, with 10 bases left between them. This CDR3 contains 12 residues. CDR3 residues: CASSPGYETQYF. CDR3 DNA sequence: TGTGCCAGCAGCCCGGGGTATGAGACCCAGTACTTC.

V and J are TRBV19 and TRBJ1-4; D perhaps matches TRBD1 (5 bases). The germline CDR1 and CDR2 sequences are LNHDA and SQIVND (reference sequence). This CDR3 contains 14 residues. Between the trimmed V and J ends, which lost 3 bases and 7 bases, there was a span of 12 bases. The CDR3 DNA sequence: TGTGCCAGTAGTATCACAGGAGTTTTTGAAAAACTGTTTTTT. It encodes CASSITGVFEKLFF. The full variable domain, with the rest looked up from reference TRBV19 and TRBJ1-4, is DGGITQSPKYLFRKEGQNVTLSCEQNLNHDAMYWYRQDPGQGLRLIYYSQIVNDFQKGDIAEGYSVSREKKESFPLTVTSAQKNPTAFYLCASSITGVFEKLFFGSGTQLSVL.

The V and J genes are TRBV5-3 and TRBJ2-3; D is perhaps TRBD1 (6 bases). TRBV5-3 is given ORF status, its function remaining uncertain. This CDR3 has 16 residues. Deletions cut 0 bases from V and 3 bases from J, with 14 bases between. The CDR3 sequence is CARSLGPTGRTDTQYF. CDR3 bases: TGTGCCAGAAGCTTGGGCCCGACAGGCCGAACAGATACGCAGTATTTT.

The V gene is TRBV11-1, the J gene TRBJ2-5; TRBD2 might be the D (6 bases). V lost 8 bases and J 2 bases, leaving 9 bases between the germline ends. The CDR3 length is 12 residues. The germline CDR1 and CDR2 sequences are SGHAT and FQDESV (reference sequence). The CDR3 reads CASLGTQETQYF. The CDR3, as DNA: TGTGCCAGCTTGGGGACTCAAGAGACCCAGTACTTC.

The chain joins TRBV28 to TRBJ2-3; TRBD2 matches at 11 bases. The CDR3 spans 19 residues. From germline, CDR1 is MDHEN and CDR2 SYDVKM. The trim removed 3 bases at V and 3 bases at J, leaving 14 bases unmatched. The DNA of the CDR3 is TGTGCCAGCAGTTTTGGGACAGTCCGGACTAGCGGGCTGACAGATACGCAGTATTTT. Amino acid sequence: CASSFGTVRTSGLTDTQYF.